This TCR beta chain was recovered during a study of T cell responses to AZD1222 COVID-19 vaccine. Whole-study context: Pooled together were second doses at about 4 or about 12 weeks.

Comment on this clone: What it recognizes is unknown.

Trimming removed 6 bases from V and 0 bases from J, with 14 bases in between. This CDR3 has 15 residues. Germline V gene data show CDR1 as KGHSH and CDR2 as LQKENI. The data were produced by immunoSEQ multiplex PCR, yet TCRdb's version contains in-frame clones alone and is incomplete. The table includes over 100,000 clones, less than 90% detected once. Study-level points and caveats: With two AZD1222 doses given, Spike-specific TCR breadth and depth both rose. Unmutated variant regions are reportedly targeted by nearly half of spike-specific TCRs. None of the repertoires were sampled until the peak T cell response had passed.

Sequenced material: peripheral blood, taken on day 0 of AZD1222 vaccination. The chain employs TRBV18 and TRBJ1-1; unclear D gene. This TCR was sampled from an adult in good health. The CDR3 DNA reads as TGTGCCAGCTCTGCAAGGCAGAACATGAACACTGAAGCTTTCTTT. Its translation: CASSARQNMNTEAFF.